This entry lists 21 T cell receptor beta chains sequenced from one sample in a study of Ad26.COV2.S vaccination and SARS-CoV-2 variants. The treatment here: about 20 received Ad26.COV2.S at low or high dose, single or two shots; a few received placebo; per-sample allocation not given. The investigators took samples on day 63 after the first vaccine or placebo injection. Sequencing was performed with immunoSEQ multiplex PCR; in TCRdb, only in-frame clones are kept and a portion is missing. The table lists roughly 350,000 clones, about 88% of them singletons. Sequenced material: peripheral blood, taken in a trial of Ad26.COV2.S vaccine versus placebo. All receptors come from a person aged 18 to 65 who received the Ad26.COV2.S COVID-19 vaccine or a placebo.

The rearrangement joins TRBV9 to TRBJ1-3; no clear D gene. This CDR3 region has 13 residues. V gave up 0 bases and J gave up 3 bases, with 4 bases separating them. Looked up from germline, CDR1 is SGDLS and CDR2 is YYNGEE. The CDR3 spells CASSVVDGNTIYF. The CDR3 DNA reads as TGTGCCAGCAGCGTAGTGGATGGAAACACCATATATTTT. Full variable domain (missing parts from reference TRBV9 and TRBJ1-3): DSGVTQTPKHLITATGQRVTLRCSPRSGDLSVYWYQQSLDQGLQFLIQYYNGEERAKGNILERFSAQQFPDLHSELNLSSLELGDSALYFCASSVVDGNTIYFGEGSWLTVV.

This chain links TRBV5-4 with TRBJ1-6; D call uncertain. The CDR3 extends over 13 amino acids. Trimming stripped 3 bases from V and 8 bases from J, with 9 bases between. Germline V gene lookup returns CDR1 SGHNT and CDR2 YYREEE (reference sequence). DNA of the CDR3: TGTGCCAGCAGCTGGACCCCGGATTCACCCCTCCACTTT. As protein: CASSWTPDSPLHF.

The J gene is TRBJ2-7, the V gene TRBV15; either TRBD1 or TRBD2 may fit D (6 bases each). Germline CDR1 and CDR2: LNHNV and YYDKDF (reference sequence). V gave up 0 bases and J gave up 0 bases, with 9 bases separating them. The CDR3 consists of 15 residues. The DNA for the CDR3 is TGTGCCACCAGCAGAGAAGGGGGGAGCTCCTACGAGCAGTACTTC. Residues: CATSREGGSSYEQYF.

The CDR3 is CASRKGQGGPGEQYF. In DNA, the CDR3 is TGTGCCAGCAGGAAGGGACAGGGAGGCCCGGGGGAGCAGTACTTC. This chain connects TRBV5-4 to TRBJ2-7; 9 bases align to TRBD1. The CDR3 runs 15 residues. J gave up 7 bases and V 5 bases, and 13 bases lay outside the gene matches. Germline CDR1 SGHNT, CDR2 YYREEE (reference sequence).

V and J are TRBV19 and TRBJ2-7; 7 nucleotides align to TRBD1. CDR1 LNHDA and CDR2 SQIVND come from the germline V gene (reference sequence). This CDR3 region has 14 residues. V shed 3 bases, J shed 5 bases, and the junction held 7 bases outside the gene matches. The CDR3 is CASSIRDRLHEQYF. CDR3 nucleotide sequence: TGTGCCAGTAGTATCCGGGACAGACTACACGAGCAGTACTTC.

This chain links TRBV30 with TRBJ2-1, with 12 bases matching TRBD2. This CDR3 comprises 15 residues. Germline loops: CDR1 GTSNPN, CDR2 SVGIG (reference sequence). V shed 2 bases and J 7 bases; nucleotides not matched to a gene: 6. The CDR3 spells CAWSKTSGSINEQFF. The CDR3 coding sequence is TGTGCCTGGAGTAAGACTAGCGGGAGTATTAATGAGCAGTTCTTC.

The chain recombines TRBV6-2 or TRBV6-3 with TRBJ2-1; 11 bases are shared with TRBD2. The CDR3 is 15 amino acids. The V gene's germline CDR1 is MNHEY and CDR2 SVGEGT. V shed 4 bases and J 5 bases; nucleotides not matched to a gene: 4. The CDR3 sequence: CASSSRTSGHNEQFF. The CDR3, as DNA: TGTGCCAGCAGTTCCAGGACTAGCGGGCACAATGAGCAGTTCTTC.

The chain has TRBV5-4 and TRBJ1-1; 10 nucleotides line up with TRBD1. CDR1 is SGHNT and CDR2 is YYREEE in the germline V gene (reference sequence). The J segment lost 5 bases and the V segment lost 4 bases, leaving 5 bases of the junction unmatched. The CDR3 length is 14 residues. CDR3 in amino acids: CASSQDRGQTEAFF. CDR3 sequence (DNA): TGTGCCAGCAGCCAAGACAGGGGGCAAACTGAAGCTTTCTTT.

CDR3 region: CAWSRYNEQFF. The CDR3 coding sequence is TGTGCCTGGAGCCGGTACAATGAGCAGTTCTTC. The chain recombines TRBV30 with TRBJ2-1; D remains unclear. This CDR3 comprises 11 residues. The germline CDR1 and CDR2 sequences are GTSNPN and SVGIG (reference sequence). Trimming stripped 3 bases from V and 4 bases from J, with 4 bases between. Together with reference TRBV30 and TRBJ2-1, the CDR3 gives the full variable domain: SQTIHQWPATLVQPVGSPLSLECTVEGTSNPNLYWYRQAAGRGLQLLFYSVGIGQISSEVPQNLSASRPQDRQFILSSKKLLLSDSGFYLCAWSRYNEQFFGPGTRLTVL.

CDR3 residues: CAGRGTGAFQVGELFF. CDR3 DNA sequence: TGTGCCGGAAGGGGGACAGGGGCTTTTCAAGTCGGGGAGCTGTTTTTT. V gene TRBV6-6 combines with J gene TRBJ2-2; 10 bases map to TRBD1. Germline CDR1 reads MNHNY; CDR2 reads SVGAGI (reference sequence). Unmatched junction bases numbered 16, after V lost 11 bases and J lost 7 bases. CDR3 size: 16 residues.

The rearrangement joins TRBV25-1 to TRBJ2-3; D may be TRBD2 (6 bases). Between the trimmed V and J ends, which lost 8 bases and 11 bases, there was a span of 11 bases. Germline V lookup: CDR1 MGHDK, CDR2 SYGVNS. CDR3 size: 10 residues. In DNA form, the CDR3 reads TGTGCCAGCTCGGGAGTTGGGCAGTATTTT. Translated: CASSGVGQYF.

The count of this clone is one. The chain employs TRBV6-5 and TRBJ1-3, with TRBD1 as a possible D gene (5 bases). The ends were cut back, 6 bases at V and 7 bases at J, with 16 bases in the middle. The CDR3 spans 14 residues. Germline CDR1 MNHEY, CDR2 SVGAGI. CDR3 in DNA: TGTGCCAGCAGCAGGACGGTGAAGGGGAACACCATATATTTT. As protein: CASSRTVKGNTIYF.

The chain couples TRBV25-1 to TRBJ1-1; no firm D call. CDR3 length equals 11 residues. CDR1 and CDR2 from the germline V gene are MGHDK and SYGVNS. The ends were cut back, 4 bases at V and 9 bases at J, with 9 bases in the middle. The CDR3 loop is CASSARIQAFF. In DNA form, the CDR3 reads TGTGCCAGCAGTGCCCGGATACAAGCTTTCTTT.

The chain carries TRBV9 and TRBJ2-1; 14 bases align to TRBD2. This CDR3 comprises 15 residues. V trimming: 3 bases; J trimming: 8 bases; junction bases outside the gene matches: 4. Germline values: CDR1 SGDLS, CDR2 YYNGEE. CDR3 amino acids: CASSATSGRVDEQFF. DNA for the CDR3: TGTGCCAGCAGCGCGACTAGCGGGAGGGTTGATGAGCAGTTCTTC.

This rearrangement joins TRBV9 to TRBJ1-5; 9 nucleotides line up with TRBD1. CDR1 and CDR2 from the germline V gene are SGDLS and YYNGEE. Germline trimming cut 4 bases from V and 5 bases from J; bases unmatched to any gene: 10. The CDR3 consists of 16 residues. The CDR3 protein is CASSPGTGTNYQPQHF. The CDR3 coding sequence is TGTGCCAGCAGCCCCGGGACAGGGACAAACTATCAGCCCCAGCATTTT.

V usage is TRBV7-2 and J usage is TRBJ2-2; D remains ambiguous. Germline V lookup: CDR1 SGHTA, CDR2 FQGNSA. With 4 bases removed from V and 6 bases from J, the gap between germline ends came to 9 bases. This CDR3 spans 13 amino acids. CDR3 nucleotides: TGTGCCAGCAGCTCTGTCGTGGCCGGGGAGCTGTTTTTT. It is translated as CASSSVVAGELFF.

This clone was observed a handful of times. V usage is TRBV4-2 and J usage is TRBJ1-2; 11 bases align to TRBD1. The J segment lost 3 bases and the V segment lost 0 bases, leaving 0 bases of the junction unmatched. The V gene's germline CDR1 is LGHNA and CDR2 YNFKEQ. The CDR3 extends over 15 amino acids. Here the CDR3 DNA reads TGTGCCAGCAGCCAAGAGGGACAGGGGGACTATGGCTACACCTTC. Translated, it gives CASSQEGQGDYGYTF.

V and J are TRBV27 and TRBJ2-6, with D perhaps matching TRBD1 or TRBD2 (5 bases each). From germline, CDR1 is MNHEY and CDR2 SMNVEV (reference sequence). The CDR3 contains 18 residues. V shed 3 bases and J shed 0 bases, with 15 bases lying between them. CDR3 residues: CASSFQPGPSSGANVLTF. The DNA of the CDR3 is TGTGCCAGCAGTTTCCAACCGGGACCCAGCTCTGGGGCCAACGTCCTGACTTTC.

This chain connects TRBV2 to TRBJ2-4; 8 nucleotides match TRBD2. Trimming took 5 bases from V and 7 from J; bases not matched to a gene: 7. The CDR3 contains 14 residues. From germline, CDR1 is SNHLY and CDR2 FYNNEI. The CDR3 is CASSQGRGANIQYF. For the CDR3, the DNA is TGTGCCAGCAGTCAGGGGCGGGGGGCGAACATTCAGTACTTC.

The chain is built from TRBV6-1 and TRBJ1-2, with D possibly TRBD1 on 5 matching bases. The V end was cut by 3 bases, the J end by 3 bases, with 11 bases between. CDR1 and CDR2 from the germline V gene are MNHNS and SASEGT. The CDR3 loop spans 14 amino acids. In nucleotides, the CDR3 is TGTGCCAGCAGTGATGGTCAGGGCCACTATGGCTACACCTTC. The encoded protein is CASSDGQGHYGYTF.

The gene calls are TRBV15 and TRBJ2-4, with D perhaps assigned TRBD1 or TRBD2 (5 bases each). V was cut by 0 bases and J by 1 base, with 7 bases left in between. Germline V CDR1 and CDR2: LNHNV, YYDKDF (reference sequence). The CDR3 sequence is 15 residues long. The CDR3 sequence is CATSRDWGAKNIQYF. The CDR3 DNA reads as TGTGCCACCAGCAGAGATTGGGGGGCCAAAAACATTCAGTACTTC.